Here is one T cell receptor (beta chain) with its context. This clone's antigen is unknown. Base-call qualities are not available, and no considerably larger clone is one nucleotide away. This record belongs to a study of OX40 agonist ivuxolimab in advanced cancers. With regard to the full study: Ivuxolimab was an agonistic, fully human IgG2 monoclonal antibody directed against OX40 (CD134), a costimulatory receptor. Intravenous ivuxolimab was administered to patients every 2 weeks at six dose levels: 0.01, 0.1, 0.3, 1.5, 3 and 10 mg/kg. Of the 50 or so patients in dose escalation, some 20 had hepatocellular carcinoma, some 15 had melanoma, 9 had renal cell carcinoma and 9 had head and neck cancer. In the dose-escalation cohort, approximately 80% of patients were male, and the mean age was approximately 60 years with a range of roughly 23 to 79. Patients were allowed to have had prior anti-PD-1, anti-PD-L1 or anti-CTLA-4 therapy, and approximately 41% of the dose-escalation patients had previously received checkpoint inhibitors. Partial responses were achieved by three dose-escalation patients, of whom one had hepatocellular carcinoma and two had cutaneous melanoma. Peripheral TCRbeta sequencing was intended to test whether TCR sequence diversity was altered and clonal T-cell expansion was caused by ivuxolimab. The paper covers the monotherapy dose-escalation part of the phase I ivuxolimab trial, which included N = 52 patients. Results and caveats for the whole study, not just this receptor: After ivuxolimab, more expanded clones were found on average in CD8+ T cells than in CD4+ T cells. Which antigens the clonally expanded peripheral T cells were specific for was not determined. At doses from 0.1 to 3.0 mg/kg, clonal expansion was seen in both CD4+ and CD8+ blood T cells between baseline and week 6. Low levels of normalized T-cell clonal expansion were also seen in some patients who did not respond. In the 0.1-3.0 mg/kg groups, partial responders had among the lowest normalized peripheral clonal expansion, particularly in CD8+ T cells.

CDR1 is given as SGHTS and CDR2 as YDEGEE, both from the germline V gene. V lost 5 bases and J lost 2 bases; the stretch between them is 11 bases long. Including cysteine and phenylalanine, the CDR3 has 14 amino acids. Kept here is only the CDR3 DNA, which spans 42 bases and is read in frame from base 1. Genomic DNA was isolated from the sorted cells so that the TCRbeta CDR3 region could be sequenced. The immunoSEQ Assay was used for sequencing of TCRbeta CDR3 regions. The table was pulled from immuneACCESS by TCRdb, which kept in-frame rearrangements only. Such tables lose some clones; where checked, under half of the loss comes from unresolved V genes, and the rest has no known cause. This sample holds 77,000 or so clones; 78% were observed only once. The ten largest clones take up 5% to 6% of the sample. The trial excluded patients who had a history of autoimmune disease or were on systemic immunosuppression. Peripheral blood for TCR sequencing was collected from all dose cohorts at baseline, on cycle 4 day 1, and on cycle 7 day 1. The samples were taken from a phase I, first-in-human, multicenter, open-label dose-escalation trial of ivuxolimab. Adults with locally advanced or metastatic melanoma, renal cell, hepatocellular, or head and neck squamous cell carcinoma were enrolled in the trial. Before TCR sequencing, CD4+ T cells and CD8+ T cells were sorted from peripheral blood as separate populations.

The V and J genes are TRBV5-8 and TRBJ1-3; the best D guess is TRBD1, with 5 bases matching. Sequences were derived from CD4+ or CD8+ T cells sorted from blood, sampled in a trial of the OX40 agonist ivuxolimab. This TCR came from an adult with an advanced solid tumor such as melanoma, head and neck, liver or kidney cancer. For the CDR3, the sequence is CASRIRDAGNTIYF. The nucleotide sequence is TGTGCCAGCAGAATACGGGACGCTGGAAACACCATATATTTT.